These 5 T cell receptor beta chains were all obtained from the same sample, sequenced in a study of cytomegalovirus exposure and HLA in healthy donors. Primers included in the PCR were 60 Vbeta and 13 Jbeta primers. Libraries were prepared by immunoSEQ multiplex PCR; TCRdb keeps only in-frame clonotypes and omits some of them. This table holds around 200,000 clones. Sequenced input: PBMCs. The origin of the receptors is a young woman in good health and CMV-seropositive.

The V gene is TRBV2, the J gene TRBJ2-2; D is unresolved. Per the germline V gene, CDR1 is SNHLY and CDR2 is FYNNEI. There are 13 residues in the CDR3. The ends were cut back, 4 bases at V and 2 bases at J, with 5 bases in the middle. The CDR3 protein is CASSVQNTGELFF. The CDR3 nucleotides are TGTGCCAGCAGTGTACAAAACACCGGGGAGCTGTTTTTT.

The chain joins TRBV30 to TRBJ2-6, with a tentative D call TRBD2 (6 bases). Germline CDR1 GTSNPN, CDR2 SVGIG (reference sequence). Trimming took 4 bases from V and 0 from J, leaving 13 bases between them. There are 16 residues in the CDR3. The CDR3 DNA reads TGTGCCTGGACTGGGACTTCTAGCTCTGGGGCCAACGTCCTGACTTTC. Protein: CAWTGTSSSGANVLTF.

J is TRBJ2-1 and V is TRBV29-1, with TRBD2 identical over 8 bases. Germline V lookup: CDR1 SQVTM, CDR2 ANQGSEA. The junction had 10 bases not matched to a gene; V was cut back by 6 bases and J by 12 bases. The CDR3 spans 12 residues. The CDR3, as DNA: TGCAGCGTACGGGGGGGATTGGAAGGGCAGTTCTTC. Its translation: CSVRGGLEGQFF.

The chain is built from TRBV10-2 and TRBJ1-1, with unresolved D. CDR1 and CDR2 (germline): WSHSY, SAAADI. The length of the CDR3 is 11 residues. The ends were cut back, 7 bases at V and 13 bases at J, with 16 bases in the middle. The CDR3 here is CASTDYEVNFF. The DNA for the CDR3 is TGCGCCAGCACTGACTACGAGGTGAATTTCTTT.

The J gene is TRBJ1-3, the V gene TRBV18, with TRBD1 as a possible D gene (5 bases). The CDR3 totals 17 residues. CDR1 is KGHSH and CDR2 is LQKENI in the germline V gene. Trimming took off 4 bases at V and 0 bases at J, with 16 bases between the two ends. CDR3 DNA: TGTGCCAGCTCACAAAGGGGATCGTCCCCCTCTGGAAACACCATATATTTT. This codes for CASSQRGSSPSGNTIYF.